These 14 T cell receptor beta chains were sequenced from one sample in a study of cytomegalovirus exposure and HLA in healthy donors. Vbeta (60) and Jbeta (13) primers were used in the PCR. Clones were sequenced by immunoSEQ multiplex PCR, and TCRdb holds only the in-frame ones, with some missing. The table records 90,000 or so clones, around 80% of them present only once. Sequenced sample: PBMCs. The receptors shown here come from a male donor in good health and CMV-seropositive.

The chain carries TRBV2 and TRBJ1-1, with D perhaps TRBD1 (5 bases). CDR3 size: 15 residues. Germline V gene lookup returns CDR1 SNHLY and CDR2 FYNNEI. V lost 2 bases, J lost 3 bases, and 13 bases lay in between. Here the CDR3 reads CASSERGGVDTEAFF. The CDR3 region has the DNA TGTGCCAGCAGTGAACGGGGAGGGGTTGACACTGAAGCTTTCTTT.

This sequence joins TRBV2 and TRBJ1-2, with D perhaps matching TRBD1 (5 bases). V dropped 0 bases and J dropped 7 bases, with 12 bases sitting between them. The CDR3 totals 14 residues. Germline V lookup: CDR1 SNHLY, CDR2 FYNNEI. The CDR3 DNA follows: TGTGCCAGCAGTGAAGCGGGACTGCCGGTTGGCTACACCTTC. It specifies CASSEAGLPVGYTF.

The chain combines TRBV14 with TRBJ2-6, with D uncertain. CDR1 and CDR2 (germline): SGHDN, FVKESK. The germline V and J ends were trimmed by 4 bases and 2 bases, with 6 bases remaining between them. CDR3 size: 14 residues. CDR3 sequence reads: CASSRAAGANVLTF. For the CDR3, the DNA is TGTGCCAGCAGCCGGGCCGCTGGGGCCAACGTCCTGACTTTC. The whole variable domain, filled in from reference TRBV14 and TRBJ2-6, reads EAGVTQFPSHSVIEKGQTVTLRCDPISGHDNLYWYRRVMGKEIKFLLHFVKESKQDESGMPNNRFLAERTGGTYSTLKVQPAELEDSGVYFCASSRAAGANVLTFGAGSRLTVL.

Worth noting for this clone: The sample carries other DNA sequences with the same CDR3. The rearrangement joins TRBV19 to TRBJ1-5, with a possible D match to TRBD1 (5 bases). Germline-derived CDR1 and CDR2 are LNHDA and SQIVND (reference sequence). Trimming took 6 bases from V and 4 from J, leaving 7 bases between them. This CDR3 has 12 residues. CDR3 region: CASRQGNQPQHF. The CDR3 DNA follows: TGTGCCAGTAGGCAGGGAAATCAGCCCCAGCATTTT.

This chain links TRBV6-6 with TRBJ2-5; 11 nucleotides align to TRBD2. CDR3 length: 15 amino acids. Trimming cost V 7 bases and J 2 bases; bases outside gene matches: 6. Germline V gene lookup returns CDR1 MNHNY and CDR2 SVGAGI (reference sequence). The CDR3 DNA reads TGTGCCAGCACCAACCGACTAGCGGGACAAGAGACCCAGTACTTC. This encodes CASTNRLAGQETQYF.

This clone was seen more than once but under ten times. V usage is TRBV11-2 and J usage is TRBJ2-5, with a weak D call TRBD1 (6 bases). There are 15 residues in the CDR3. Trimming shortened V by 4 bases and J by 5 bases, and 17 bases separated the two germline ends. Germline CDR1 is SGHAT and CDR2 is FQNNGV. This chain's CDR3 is CASSSGGQRKETQYF. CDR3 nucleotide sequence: TGTGCCAGCAGCTCAGGCGGACAGAGGAAGGAGACCCAGTACTTC.

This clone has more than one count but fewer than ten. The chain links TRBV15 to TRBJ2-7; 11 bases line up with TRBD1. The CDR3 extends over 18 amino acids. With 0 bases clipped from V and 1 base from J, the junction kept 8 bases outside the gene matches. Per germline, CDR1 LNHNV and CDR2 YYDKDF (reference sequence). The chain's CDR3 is CATSRDLGRDRGSYEQYF. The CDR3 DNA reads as TGTGCCACCAGCAGAGATTTAGGCCGGGACAGGGGGTCCTACGAGCAGTACTTC.

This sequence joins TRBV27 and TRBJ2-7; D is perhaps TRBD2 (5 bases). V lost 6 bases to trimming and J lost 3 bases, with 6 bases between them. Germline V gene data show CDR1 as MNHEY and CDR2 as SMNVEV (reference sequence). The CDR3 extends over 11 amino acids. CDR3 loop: CASRSGYEQYF. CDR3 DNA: TGTGCCAGCAGGAGCGGCTACGAGCAGTACTTC.

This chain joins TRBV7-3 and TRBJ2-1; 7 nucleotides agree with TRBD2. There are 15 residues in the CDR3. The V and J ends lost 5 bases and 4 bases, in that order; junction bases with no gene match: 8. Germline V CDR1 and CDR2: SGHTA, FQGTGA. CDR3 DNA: TGTGCCAGCAGCGGGTCTAGCGGAAATTACAATGAGCAGTTCTTC. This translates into CASSGSSGNYNEQFF.

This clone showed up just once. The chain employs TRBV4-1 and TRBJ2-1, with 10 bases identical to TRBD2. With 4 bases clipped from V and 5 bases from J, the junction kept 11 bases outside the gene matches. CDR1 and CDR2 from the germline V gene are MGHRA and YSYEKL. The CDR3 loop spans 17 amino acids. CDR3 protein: CASSRQFGSGRDNEQFF. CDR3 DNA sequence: TGCGCCAGCAGCCGACAGTTCGGGAGCGGGAGGGACAATGAGCAGTTCTTC.

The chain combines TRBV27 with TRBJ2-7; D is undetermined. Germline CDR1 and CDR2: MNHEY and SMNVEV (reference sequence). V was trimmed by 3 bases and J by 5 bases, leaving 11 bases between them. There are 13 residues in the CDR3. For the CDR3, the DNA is TGTGCCAGCAGTTTGAACACCGAAGACGAGCAGTACTTC. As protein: CASSLNTEDEQYF.

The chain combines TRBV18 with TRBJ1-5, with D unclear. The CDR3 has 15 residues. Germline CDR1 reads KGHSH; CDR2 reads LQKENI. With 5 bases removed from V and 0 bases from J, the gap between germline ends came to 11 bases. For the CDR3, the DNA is TGTGCCAGCTCAGAAACAGCAATTAGCAATCAGCCCCAGCATTTT. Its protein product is CASSETAISNQPQHF.

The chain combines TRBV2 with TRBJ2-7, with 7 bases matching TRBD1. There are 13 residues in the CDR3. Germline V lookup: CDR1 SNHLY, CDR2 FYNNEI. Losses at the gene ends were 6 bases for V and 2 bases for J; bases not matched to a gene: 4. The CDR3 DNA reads TGTGCCAGCAGGGGGACAGTAACCTACGAGCAGTACTTC. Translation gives CASRGTVTYEQYF. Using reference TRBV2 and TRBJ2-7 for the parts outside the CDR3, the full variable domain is EPEVTQTPSHQVTQMGQEVILRCVPISNHLYFYWYRQILGQKVEFLVSFYNNEISEKSEIFDDQFSVERPDGSNFTLKIRSTKLEDSAMYFCASRGTVTYEQYFGPGTRLTVT.

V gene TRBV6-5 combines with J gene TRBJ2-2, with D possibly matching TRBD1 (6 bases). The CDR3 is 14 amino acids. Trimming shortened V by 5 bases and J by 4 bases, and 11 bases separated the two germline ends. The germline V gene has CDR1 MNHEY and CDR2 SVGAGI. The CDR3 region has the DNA TGTGCCAGCAGTCCTACAGGGTCCACCGGGGAGCTGTTTTTT. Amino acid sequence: CASSPTGSTGELFF.